This T cell receptor beta chain was observed in a study of T cell responses to AZD1222 COVID-19 vaccine. Findings and caveats of the study: Baseline seropositivity characterized only six or seven AZD1222 recipients. Spike-specific TCR breadth and depth were elevated following two AZD1222 doses. With dominance at 160-218 and 743-854, vaccine-associated CD4 TCRs spanned spike.

Assay used: immunoSEQ multiplex PCR; TCRdb lists only in-frame clones, some missing. Of about 100,000 clones in the sample, 88% were seen once. Comments on this clone: Its antigen is not known. This sample also contains other DNA sequences that code for the same CDR3.

Sequenced material: peripheral blood, taken on day 0 of AZD1222 vaccination. The source of this sequence is an adult in good health.

The CDR3 region has the DNA TGTGCCAGCAGCCAAGCCGGGGGGGGCACAGATACGCAGTATTTT. Amino acids: CASSQAGGGTDTQYF. The gene calls are TRBV4-2 and TRBJ2-3; 8 bases match TRBD2. V shed 1 base, J shed 1 base, and the junction held 1 base outside the gene matches. In germline, CDR1 is LGHNA, CDR2 YNFKEQ. CDR3 length equals 15 residues.